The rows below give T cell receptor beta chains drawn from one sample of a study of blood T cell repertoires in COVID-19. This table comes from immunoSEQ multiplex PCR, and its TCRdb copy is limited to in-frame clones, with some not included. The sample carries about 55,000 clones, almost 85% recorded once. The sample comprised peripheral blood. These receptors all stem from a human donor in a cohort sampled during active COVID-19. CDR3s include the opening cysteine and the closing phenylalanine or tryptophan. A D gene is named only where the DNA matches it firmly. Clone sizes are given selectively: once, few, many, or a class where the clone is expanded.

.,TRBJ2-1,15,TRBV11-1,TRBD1,TGTGCCAGCAGCCTTGACAGGGGTACCTACAATGAGCAGTTCTTC,CASSLDRGTYNEQFF
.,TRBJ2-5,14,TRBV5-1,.,TGCGCCAGCAGCTTGGCGGAGGGCAGGGAGACCCAGTACTTC,CASSLAEGRETQYF
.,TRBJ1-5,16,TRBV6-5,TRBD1,TGTGCCAGCAGTTACTCGACAGGGGGCCGGGAACAGCCCCAGCATTTT,CASSYSTGGREQPQHF
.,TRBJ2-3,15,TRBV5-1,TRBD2,TGCGCCAGCAGCTCCTCTAGCGGGAGCACAGATACGCAGTATTTT,CASSSSSGSTDTQYF
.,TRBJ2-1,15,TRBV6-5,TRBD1,TGTGCCAGCAGGAGACGACAGGGGGCTTACAATGAGCAGTTCTTC,CASRRRQGAYNEQFF
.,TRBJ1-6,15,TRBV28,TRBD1,TGTGCCAGCAGCCTTACCCGGGACAGGTTACGACCCCTCCACTTT,CASSLTRDRLRPLHF
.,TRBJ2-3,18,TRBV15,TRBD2,TGTGCCACCAGCAGTCCGGGACTAGCGGGAGGTAACACAGATACGCAGTATTTT,CATSSPGLAGGNTDTQYF
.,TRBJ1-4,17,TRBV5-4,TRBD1,TGTGCCAGCAGCCCCCGGACAGGCCCTACCACTAATGAAAAACTGTTTTTT,CASSPRTGPTTNEKLFF
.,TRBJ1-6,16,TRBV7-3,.,TGTGCCAGCAGTCTTGAGCCTAGCTCCTATAATTCACCCCTCCACTTT,CASSLEPSSYNSPLHF
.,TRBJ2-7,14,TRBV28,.,TGTGCCACGACCGGGGGACTGAGTCCCTACGAGCAGTACTTC,CATTGGLSPYEQYF
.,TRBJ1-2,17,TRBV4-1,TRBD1,TGCGCCAGCAGCCAAGTCGGGACAGGGCCATCCCCTCAGGGCTACACCTTC,CASSQVGTGPSPQGYTF
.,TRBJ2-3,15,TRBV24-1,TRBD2,TGTGCCACCGGGAGGACTAGCGGAGGCACAGATACGCAGTATTTT,CATGRTSGGTDTQYF
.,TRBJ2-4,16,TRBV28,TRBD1,TGTGCCAGCAGCCCCCCCGGACAGGGGACCAAAAACATTCAGTACTTC,CASSPPGQGTKNIQYF
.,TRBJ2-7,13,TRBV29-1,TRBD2,TGCAGCGTTGAGGGACTAGCATCCGGCGAGCAGTACTTC,CSVEGLASGEQYF
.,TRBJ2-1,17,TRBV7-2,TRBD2,TGTGCCAGCAGCTTCGGATTTGTGGGACTAGCCGACAATGAGCAGTTCTTC,CASSFGFVGLADNEQFF
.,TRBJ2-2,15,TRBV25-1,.,TGTGCCAGCAGGGAACGGACTGCGAACACCGGGGAGCTGTTTTTT,CASRERTANTGELFF
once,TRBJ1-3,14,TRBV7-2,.,TGTGCCAGCAGCTTACAGGGGCTCGGAAACACCATATATTTT,CASSLQGLGNTIYF
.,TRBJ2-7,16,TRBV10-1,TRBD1,TGCGCCAGCAGTGCAACGGGACAGGGGGGTTCCTACGAGCAGTACTTC,CASSATGQGGSYEQYF
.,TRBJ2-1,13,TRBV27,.,TGTGCCAGCAGTTTAGCGCGGGCGAATGAGCAGTTCTTC,CASSLARANEQFF
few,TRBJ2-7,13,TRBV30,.,TGTGCCTGGAGTGCTCTAGAACTTGGCGAGCAGTACTTC,CAWSALELGEQYF
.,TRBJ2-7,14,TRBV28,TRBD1,TGTGCCAGCAGTCTCCGGGACAGGGGCCACGAGCAGTACTTC,CASSLRDRGHEQYF
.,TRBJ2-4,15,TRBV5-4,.,TGTGCCAGCAGCGCCGCGGGACAGTTCAAAAACATTCAGTACTTC,CASSAAGQFKNIQYF
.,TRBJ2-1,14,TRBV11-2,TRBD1,TGTGCCAGCAGCTTCGCAGGGGGTATCAATGAGCAGTTCTTC,CASSFAGGINEQFF
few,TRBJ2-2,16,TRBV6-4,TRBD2,TGTGCCAGCAGGGGACTAGCGGGAGGTGGGACCGGGGAGCTGTTTTTT,CASRGLAGGGTGELFF
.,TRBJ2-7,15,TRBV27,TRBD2,TGTGCCAGCAGTTTGCTGGCTAGCGGTGCATACGAGCAGTACTTC,CASSLLASGAYEQYF
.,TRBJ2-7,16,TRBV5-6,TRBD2,TGTGCCAGCAGCCCAATGCCGGGACTAGCGGGAGTTGAGCAGTACTTC,CASSPMPGLAGVEQYF
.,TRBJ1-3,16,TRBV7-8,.,TGTGCCAGCAGCTTAGGGGCAGCCTACTCTGGAAACACCATATATTTT,CASSLGAAYSGNTIYF
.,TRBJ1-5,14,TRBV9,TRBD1,TGTGCCAGCAGCGCCGGGACAGGGAATCAGCCCCAGCATTTT,CASSAGTGNQPQHF
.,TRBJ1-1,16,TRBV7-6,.,TGTGCCAGCAGCTTAGAGCGGGGGGCGCGGTGGACTGAAGCTTTCTTT,CASSLERGARWTEAFF
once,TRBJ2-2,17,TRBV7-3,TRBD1,TGTGCCAGCAGCTTAACGGTTACAGGGGTGAACACCGGGGAGCTGTTTTTT,CASSLTVTGVNTGELFF
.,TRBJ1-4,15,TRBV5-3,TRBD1,TGTGCCAGAAGTTCCGGACAGGCATACAATGAAAAACTGTTTTTT,CARSSGQAYNEKLFF
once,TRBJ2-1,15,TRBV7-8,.,TGTGCCAGCAGCTTAGGGCGGGGAGCCTACAATGAGCAGTTCTTC,CASSLGRGAYNEQFF
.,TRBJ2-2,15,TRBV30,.,TGTGCCTGGAGTCTTACGGGGGAGGGGGTCGGGGAGCTGTTTTTT,CAWSLTGEGVGELFF
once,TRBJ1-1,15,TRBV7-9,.,TGTGCCAGCAGCTTAGAGGGGCAGGGTGGGACTGAAGCTTTCTTT,CASSLEGQGGTEAFF
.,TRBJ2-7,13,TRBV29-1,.,TGCAGCGTTCGTGTAGGGGCCTCCTACGAGCAGTACTTC,CSVRVGASYEQYF
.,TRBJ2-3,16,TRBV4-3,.,TGCGCCAGCAGCCGTTTAGGGGCCTCTAGCACAGATACGCAGTATTTT,CASSRLGASSTDTQYF
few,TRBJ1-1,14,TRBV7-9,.,TGTGCCAGCAGCTTAGGAACAGGGAACACTGAAGCTTTCTTT,CASSLGTGNTEAFF
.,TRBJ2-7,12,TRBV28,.,TGTGCCAGCAGCCCTAAATCCTACGAGCAGTACTTC,CASSPKSYEQYF
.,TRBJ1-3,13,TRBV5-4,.,TGTGCCAGCAGCTTGGAGCTTAAAAACACCATATATTTT,CASSLELKNTIYF
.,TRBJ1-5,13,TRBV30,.,TGTGCCTGGAGTCCCCCTGGGGGGGTACCCCAGCATTTT,CAWSPPGGVPQHF
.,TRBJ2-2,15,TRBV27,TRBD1,TGTGCCAGCAGTATCTCTACAGGGGGGATAGGGGAGCTGTTTTTT,CASSISTGGIGELFF